This T cell receptor (beta chain) appears in the sequencing data of a study of CD8 T cells in ankylosing spondylitis. TCRdb re-analysed the 5' RACE reads in MiXCR, keeping a single row per CDR3 protein. There are 250,000 or so distinct CDR3 sequences in the sample; about 24% occur only once, and 0.5% to 0.65% lies in the top ten. The study, taken as a whole, reports: As for the disease-linked clones, they showed a CD8+ phenotype and occurred at relatively low frequencies in peripheral blood.

On this clonotype: No antigen is known for it.

The germline V gene has CDR1 MNHNS and CDR2 SASEGT. J lost 8 bases, V lost 5 bases, and 15 bases had no gene match. CDR3 length: 17 residues. The clonotype comes from a male donor with ankylosing spondylitis or in good health (not recorded which). Sample: blood, either unsorted or a sorted T cell fraction (not recorded which). This chain links TRBV6-1 with TRBJ1-3; 10 positions match TRBD1. CDR3 DNA sequence: TGTGCCAGCAGTCGTAATCAGCCCGGGACAGGGGTGGACACCATATATTTT. Its translation is CASSRNQPGTGVDTIYF.